This TCR beta chain was identified in a study of T cell responses to AZD1222 COVID-19 vaccine. The CDR3 is 13 residues long. The germline V gene has CDR1 SGHNT and CDR2 YENEEA. Deletions cut 2 bases from V and 5 bases from J, with 9 bases between. TCRdb keeps only in-frame clones here, not all; method: immunoSEQ multiplex PCR. This table has 110,000 to 150,000 clones, 85% to 95% appearing once. Points from the study as a whole: White British donors predominated, females outnumbered males, and clonal diversity was possibly underestimated. There were repertoire samples only from the period after the peak T cell response. Per reports, nearly half of all spike-specific TCRs target regions that are unmutated in variants. Once two AZD1222 doses were given, Spike-specific TCR breadth and depth went up.

As regards this clone: The target antigen is unknown.

This clonotype was obtained from an adult in good health. This specimen was peripheral blood, taken on day 0 of AZD1222 vaccination. V gene TRBV11-3 combines with J gene TRBJ1-2, with D possibly TRBD1 on 5 matching bases. CDR3 sequence: CASSLSSGYGYTF. The CDR3, as DNA: TGTGCCAGCAGCTTAAGCTCAGGGTATGGCTACACCTTC.